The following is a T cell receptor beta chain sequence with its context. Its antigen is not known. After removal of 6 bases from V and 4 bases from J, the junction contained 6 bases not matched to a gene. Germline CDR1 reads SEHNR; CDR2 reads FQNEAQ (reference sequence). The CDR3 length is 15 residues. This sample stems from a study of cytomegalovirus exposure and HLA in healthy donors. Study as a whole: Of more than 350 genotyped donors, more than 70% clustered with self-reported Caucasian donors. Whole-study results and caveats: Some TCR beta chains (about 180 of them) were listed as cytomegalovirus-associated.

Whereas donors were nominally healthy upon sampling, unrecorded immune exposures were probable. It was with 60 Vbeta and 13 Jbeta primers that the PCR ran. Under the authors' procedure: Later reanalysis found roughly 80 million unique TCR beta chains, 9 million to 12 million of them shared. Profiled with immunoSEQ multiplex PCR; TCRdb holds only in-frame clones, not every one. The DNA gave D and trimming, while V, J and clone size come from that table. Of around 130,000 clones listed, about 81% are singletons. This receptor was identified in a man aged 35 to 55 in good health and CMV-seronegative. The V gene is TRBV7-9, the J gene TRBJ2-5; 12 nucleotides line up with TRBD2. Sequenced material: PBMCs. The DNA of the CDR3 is TGTGCCAGCAGGCCCTCGGGACTAGCGGGAGAGACCCAGTACTTC. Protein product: CASRPSGLAGETQYF.